Presented here are 13 T cell receptor beta chains from one specimen sequenced in a study of T cell repertoires in cytomegalovirus infection. For these receptors, no antigen is known. TCRdb re-called the reads through MiXCR, storing one row per CDR3 protein. The table records tens of thousands of distinct CDR3 sequences, about 20% of them present only once. The starting material was CD8+ T cells from cultured PBMCs, obtained from culture after CMV antigen stimulation. All receptors come from a human donor in good health (CMV status not recorded). Some clones in this sample may be carry-over from other donors' samples.

This clonotype has more than one count but fewer than ten. In nucleotides, the CDR3 is TGTGCCAGCAGCTATGACAGGAGCTCCTACGAGCAGTACTTC. This gives the protein CASSYDRSSYEQYF. The rearrangement links TRBV4-2 to TRBJ2-7, with TRBD1 as a possible D gene (6 bases). Germline V lookup: CDR1 LGHNA, CDR2 YNFKEQ. CDR3 length: 14 amino acids. Trimming stripped 5 bases from V and 0 bases from J, with 11 bases between.

The rearrangement joins TRBV4-3 to TRBJ2-2; D assignment may be TRBD1 or TRBD2 (5 bases each). Germline CDR1 reads LGHNA; CDR2 reads YSLEER. This CDR3 contains 15 residues. Trimming removed 5 bases from V and 1 base from J, with 11 bases in between. This chain's CDR3 is CASSYRDRNTGELFF. DNA for the CDR3: TGCGCCAGCAGCTACCGGGACCGGAACACCGGGGAGCTGTTTTTT.

This clonotype showed up just a few times. The chain joins TRBV6-6 to TRBJ2-1, with D uncertain. Trimming shortened V by 3 bases and J by 6 bases, and 6 bases separated the two germline ends. The CDR3 spans 12 residues. Germline CDR1 and CDR2: MNHNY and SVGAGI (reference sequence). CDR3 amino acids: CASSYGPNEQFF. Here the CDR3 DNA reads TGTGCCAGCAGTTATGGCCCCAATGAGCAGTTCTTC.

In this sample, this clonotype turned up a few times. The chain uses TRBV6-1 and TRBJ2-5; no clear D. The CDR3 totals 13 residues. V was clipped by 8 bases and J by 2 bases, with 12 bases between them. Germline loops: CDR1 MNHNS, CDR2 SASEGT. CDR3 amino acids: CASGFGLQETQYF. In DNA form, the CDR3 reads TGTGCCAGCGGGTTCGGATTACAAGAGACCCAGTACTTC.

This clonotype was observed a few times. J is TRBJ2-5 and V is TRBV7-6; 7 bases are a match to TRBD2. The CDR3 runs to 16 residues. Germline CDR1 reads SGHVS; CDR2 reads FNYEAQ. The V segment lost 0 bases and the J segment 4 bases; nucleotides outside the gene matches: 8. The CDR3 spells CASSLAGWASGETQYF. The CDR3 nucleotides are TGTGCCAGCAGCTTAGCCGGGTGGGCTAGCGGAGAGACCCAGTACTTC.

This clonotype was seen at least ten times. This chain connects TRBV7-2 to TRBJ2-7; D not certain. The CDR3 has 12 residues. The germline gives CDR1 SGHTA, CDR2 FQGNSA. The germline V and J ends were trimmed by 4 bases and 2 bases, with 6 bases remaining between them. CDR3 sequence (DNA): TGTGCCAGCAGCTCCGAGACCTACGAGCAGTACTTC. This sequence encodes CASSSETYEQYF.

The chain employs TRBV7-6 and TRBJ2-1; D possibly matches TRBD1 or TRBD2 (5 bases each). Trimming took off 4 bases at V and 10 bases at J, with 14 bases between the two ends. The CDR3 sequence is 13 residues long. Germline lookup yields CDR1 SGHVS and CDR2 FNYEAQ. CDR3 sequence (DNA): TGTGCCAGCAGCTCGTATACGGGGCCCGAGCAGTTCTTC. It specifies CASSSYTGPEQFF. The full variable domain, its missing parts supplied by reference TRBV7-6 and TRBJ2-1, is GAGVSQSPRYKVTKRGQDVALRCDPISGHVSLYWYRQALGQGPEFLTYFNYEAQQDKSGLPNDRFSAERPEGSISTLTIQRTEQRDSAMYRCASSSYTGPEQFFGPGTRLTVL.

With respect to this clonotype: Likely a read error: the CDR3 ends without its conserved phenylalanine or tryptophan. The chain carries TRBV12-3 or TRBV12-4 and TRBJ2-5, with D unclear. With 3 bases removed from V and 2 bases from J, the gap between germline ends came to 13 bases. This CDR3 has 15 amino acids. CDR3 region: CASSFIQALQETQYL. The CDR3 region has the DNA TGTGCCAGCAGTTTTATCCAGGCTCTACAAGAGACCCAGTACCTC.

This clonotype was counted between two and nine times. The chain joins TRBV7-2 to TRBJ2-2, with 9 positions matching TRBD2. CDR1 and CDR2 (germline): SGHTA, FQGNSA. This CDR3 region has 17 residues. V was clipped by 9 bases and J by 0 bases; unmatched bases: 11. The CDR3 DNA sequence: TGTGCCAGACCTAGGGGGCTAGCGGGGACGAACACCGGGGAGCTGTTTTTT. This sequence encodes CARPRGLAGTNTGELFF.

This clonotype was observed a few times. The rearrangement uses TRBV7-2 and TRBJ1-1, with no clear D. Germline assignment: CDR1 SGHTA and CDR2 FQGNSA. The CDR3 runs to 13 residues. V lost 5 bases and J lost 1, with 8 bases in between. The CDR3 loop is CASSIVGNTEAFF. The DNA of the CDR3 is TGTGCCAGCAGCATAGTGGGGAACACTGAAGCTTTCTTT.

The chain has TRBV7-9 and TRBJ1-1; D remains unclear. The CDR3 contains 12 residues. V was trimmed by 1 base and J by 4 bases, leaving 4 bases between them. Germline values: CDR1 SEHNR, CDR2 FQNEAQ (reference sequence). The CDR3 here is CASSLGFTEAFF. The CDR3 DNA reads as TGTGCCAGCAGCTTAGGGTTCACTGAAGCTTTCTTT.

In this sample, this clonotype turned up many times. For the CDR3, the DNA is TGTGCCAGCAGTCTAGCGTCCTCGTACCAAGAGACCCAGTACTTC. This codes for CASSLASSYQETQYF. The rearrangement joins TRBV11-2 to TRBJ2-5, with TRBD2 as a possible D gene (6 bases). The CDR3 loop spans 15 amino acids. Looked up from germline, CDR1 is SGHAT and CDR2 is FQNNGV. V lost 6 bases and J 0 bases, leaving 14 bases between the germline ends.

V and J are TRBV10-3 and TRBJ2-5; either TRBD1 or TRBD2 may fit D (5 bases each). This CDR3 has 15 amino acids. The V gene lost 4 bases and the J gene lost 6 bases, with 18 bases spanning the gap. Germline CDR1 and CDR2: ENHRY and SYGVKD. In DNA, the CDR3 is TGTGCCATCAGTGCGTCAGGGAGCCAACGAAAGACCCAGTACTTC. Translated, it gives CAISASGSQRKTQYF.